The rows below give T cell receptor beta chains drawn from one sample of a study of blood T cell repertoires in COVID-19. The repertoire was sequenced with immunoSEQ multiplex PCR; TCRdb's copy has only in-frame clones and lacks some. The data contain some 11,000 clones, around 90% of them singletons. Source material: peripheral blood. Receptors originate from a woman aged 70-85 years with active COVID-19. CDR3s include the opening cysteine and the closing phenylalanine or tryptophan. The order of the fields is D gene, clone size, V gene, J gene, CDR3 protein, CDR3 DNA. A D gene is named only where the DNA matches it firmly. Rows give clone size only sometimes, using once, few, many, or a class for an expanded clone.

D gene: TRBD2; clone size: -; V gene: TRBV28; J gene: TRBJ2-7; CDR3 protein: CASSLPPRRGGGAFYEQYF; CDR3 DNA: TGTGCCAGCAGTTTACCCCCCCGACGGGGCGGGGGGGCCTTCTACGAGCAGTACTTC
D gene: TRBD1; clone size: -; V gene: TRBV11-2; J gene: TRBJ2-1; CDR3 protein: CASSLGQASYNEQFF; CDR3 DNA: TGTGCCAGCAGCTTGGGACAGGCCTCCTACAATGAGCAGTTCTTC
D gene: -; clone size: -; V gene: TRBV9; J gene: TRBJ2-2; CDR3 protein: CASTLGGSYTGELFF; CDR3 DNA: TGTGCCAGCACCCTGGGCGGGTCCTACACCGGGGAGCTGTTTTTT
D gene: -; clone size: -; V gene: TRBV6-4; J gene: TRBJ2-2; CDR3 protein: CASSPLASGELFF; CDR3 DNA: TGTGCCAGCAGTCCACTAGCTAGTGGGGAGCTGTTTTTT
D gene: -; clone size: -; V gene: TRBV7-6; J gene: TRBJ2-7; CDR3 protein: CASSLAARALAYEQYF; CDR3 DNA: TGTGCCAGCAGCTTAGCGGCGCGGGCATTAGCCTACGAGCAGTACTTC
D gene: -; clone size: once; V gene: TRBV6-5; J gene: TRBJ2-7; CDR3 protein: CASTQRQFSYEQYF; CDR3 DNA: TGTGCCAGCACCCAGCGGCAGTTCTCCTACGAGCAGTACTTC
D gene: TRBD2; clone size: -; V gene: TRBV28; J gene: TRBJ2-1; CDR3 protein: CASRTSGISYNEQFF; CDR3 DNA: TGTGCCAGCAGGACTAGCGGGATATCCTACAATGAGCAGTTCTTC
D gene: -; clone size: once; V gene: TRBV5-1; J gene: TRBJ2-1; CDR3 protein: CASSPQSSASYNEQFF; CDR3 DNA: TGCGCCAGCAGCCCACAGTCTAGCGCCTCCTACAATGAGCAGTTCTTC
D gene: -; clone size: -; V gene: TRBV7-2; J gene: TRBJ2-2; CDR3 protein: CASSLRQGRRNTGELFF; CDR3 DNA: TGTGCCAGCAGCTTAAGGCAGGGGCGCCGGAACACCGGGGAGCTGTTTTTT
D gene: -; clone size: -; V gene: TRBV14; J gene: TRBJ1-6; CDR3 protein: CASSQDRGRNSPLHF; CDR3 DNA: TGTGCCAGCAGCCAAGATCGAGGAAGGAATTCACCCCTCCACTTT
D gene: TRBD2; clone size: -; V gene: TRBV28; J gene: TRBJ2-1; CDR3 protein: CASSLTSGRNNEQFF; CDR3 DNA: TGTGCCAGCAGTCTGACTAGCGGGAGAAACAATGAGCAGTTCTTC
D gene: -; clone size: -; V gene: TRBV19; J gene: TRBJ2-1; CDR3 protein: CASSIALDSAATQFF; CDR3 DNA: TGTGCCAGTAGTATAGCCCTAGACAGCGCCGCCACGCAGTTCTTC
D gene: TRBD2; clone size: -; V gene: TRBV7-9; J gene: TRBJ2-7; CDR3 protein: CASSPSGRATYEQYF; CDR3 DNA: TGTGCCAGCAGCCCTAGCGGGAGGGCGACCTACGAGCAGTACTTC
D gene: -; clone size: -; V gene: TRBV6-6; J gene: TRBJ2-7; CDR3 protein: CASSRQVFSEQYF; CDR3 DNA: TGTGCCAGCAGCCGTCAGGTGTTTAGCGAGCAGTACTTC
D gene: TRBD2; clone size: once; V gene: TRBV4-3; J gene: TRBJ2-1; CDR3 protein: CASSQEMSSGRRSYNEQFF; CDR3 DNA: TGCGCCAGCAGCCAAGAAATGAGTAGCGGGAGGAGATCCTACAATGAGCAGTTCTTC
D gene: TRBD2; clone size: -; V gene: TRBV6-5; J gene: TRBJ2-1; CDR3 protein: CASSSGTSRGFSEQFF; CDR3 DNA: TGTGCCAGCAGTTCAGGGACTAGTCGAGGCTTCAGTGAGCAGTTCTTC
D gene: -; clone size: -; V gene: TRBV20-1; J gene: TRBJ2-2; CDR3 protein: CSARGLATGELFF; CDR3 DNA: TGCAGTGCTCGTGGGCTAGCGACCGGGGAGCTGTTTTTT
D gene: TRBD2; clone size: -; V gene: TRBV7-8; J gene: TRBJ2-7; CDR3 protein: CASSLNLGFTREGRAEQYF; CDR3 DNA: TGTGCCAGCAGCTTAAATCTAGGGTTCACGAGGGAGGGCCGGGCAGAGCAGTACTTC
D gene: -; clone size: -; V gene: TRBV21-1; J gene: TRBJ2-5; CDR3 protein: CARWSFGIRQETQYF; CDR3 DNA: TGTGCCAGGTGGAGCTTTGGAATTCGACAAGAGACCCAGTACTTC
D gene: TRBD1; clone size: -; V gene: TRBV27; J gene: TRBJ2-7; CDR3 protein: CASSLFGQGWAYEQYF; CDR3 DNA: TGTGCCAGCAGTTTATTCGGACAGGGTTGGGCCTACGAGCAGTACTTC
D gene: TRBD1; clone size: -; V gene: TRBV5-8; J gene: TRBJ1-4; CDR3 protein: CASSRRTGGGEKLFF; CDR3 DNA: TGTGCCAGCAGCCGACGGACAGGGGGCGGTGAAAAACTGTTTTTT
D gene: -; clone size: -; V gene: TRBV7-8; J gene: TRBJ2-7; CDR3 protein: CASSGHGRDPWAYEQYF; CDR3 DNA: TGTGCCAGCAGCGGCCACGGGCGGGACCCATGGGCCTACGAGCAGTACTTC
D gene: TRBD1; clone size: -; V gene: TRBV4-3; J gene: TRBJ2-3; CDR3 protein: CASSQTTGGWTDTQYF; CDR3 DNA: TGCGCCAGCAGCCAGACGACAGGGGGATGGACAGATACGCAGTATTTT
D gene: -; clone size: once; V gene: TRBV28; J gene: TRBJ1-5; CDR3 protein: CASSSFNQPQHF; CDR3 DNA: TGTGCCAGCAGTTCCTTCAATCAGCCCCAGCATTTT
D gene: TRBD1; clone size: few; V gene: TRBV11-2; J gene: TRBJ2-1; CDR3 protein: CASSPGQGARGEQFF; CDR3 DNA: TGTGCCAGCAGCCCGGGACAGGGGGCGCGGGGTGAGCAGTTCTTC
D gene: -; clone size: -; V gene: TRBV7-2; J gene: TRBJ2-5; CDR3 protein: CASSFSRETQYF; CDR3 DNA: TGTGCCAGCAGCTTTAGCCGAGAGACCCAGTACTTC
D gene: TRBD1; clone size: few; V gene: TRBV24-1; J gene: TRBJ2-1; CDR3 protein: CATSVAGTGIYNEQFF; CDR3 DNA: TGTGCCACCAGTGTCGCCGGGACAGGGATTTACAATGAGCAGTTCTTC
D gene: TRBD1; clone size: -; V gene: TRBV15; J gene: TRBJ2-5; CDR3 protein: CATSTRTGLYETQYF; CDR3 DNA: TGTGCCACCAGCACACGGACAGGGTTATACGAGACCCAGTACTTC
D gene: -; clone size: -; V gene: TRBV6-2/TRBV6-3; J gene: TRBJ1-5; CDR3 protein: CASSPVSAARNQPQHF; CDR3 DNA: TGTGCCAGCAGTCCCGTATCGGCGGCCAGAAACCAGCCCCAGCATTTT
D gene: TRBD1; clone size: -; V gene: TRBV27; J gene: TRBJ2-7; CDR3 protein: CASSFTGAREQYF; CDR3 DNA: TGTGCCAGCAGTTTCACAGGGGCGCGGGAGCAGTACTTC
D gene: -; clone size: -; V gene: TRBV4-3; J gene: TRBJ1-2; CDR3 protein: CASSQEGGATYGYTF; CDR3 DNA: TGCGCCAGCAGCCAAGAAGGCGGGGCGACCTATGGCTACACCTTC
D gene: TRBD1; clone size: -; V gene: TRBV24-1; J gene: TRBJ2-3; CDR3 protein: CATSGGQGATDTQYF; CDR3 DNA: TGTGCCACCAGTGGGGGACAGGGGGCAACAGATACGCAGTATTTT
D gene: TRBD2; clone size: -; V gene: TRBV7-2; J gene: TRBJ2-7; CDR3 protein: CASSLAGGTSYEQYF; CDR3 DNA: TGTGCCAGCAGCCTAGCGGGCGGGACGTCCTACGAGCAGTACTTC
D gene: TRBD2; clone size: -; V gene: TRBV4-1; J gene: TRBJ2-2; CDR3 protein: CASSQDGTARGRRGELFF; CDR3 DNA: TGCGCCAGCAGCCAAGACGGAACGGCCCGCGGGAGGAGAGGGGAGCTGTTTTTT
D gene: -; clone size: -; V gene: TRBV6-5; J gene: TRBJ2-2; CDR3 protein: CASSLQGAGELFF; CDR3 DNA: TGTGCCAGCAGCTTACAGGGAGCCGGGGAGCTGTTTTTT
D gene: TRBD1; clone size: once; V gene: TRBV6-5; J gene: TRBJ1-2; CDR3 protein: CASSLDRVYGYTF; CDR3 DNA: TGTGCCAGCAGTTTGGACAGGGTATATGGCTACACCTTC
D gene: -; clone size: -; V gene: TRBV3-1/TRBV3-2; J gene: TRBJ1-2; CDR3 protein: CASSQGPVGYTF; CDR3 DNA: TGTGCCAGCAGCCAAGGCCCAGTTGGCTACACCTTC
D gene: -; clone size: -; V gene: TRBV7-9; J gene: TRBJ1-4; CDR3 protein: CASSSPGQDNALEKLFF; CDR3 DNA: TGTGCCAGCAGCTCCCCGGGACAAGACAACGCCCTAGAAAAACTGTTTTTT
D gene: -; clone size: -; V gene: TRBV11-3; J gene: TRBJ1-2; CDR3 protein: CASSQAYYGYTF; CDR3 DNA: TGTGCCAGCAGCCAAGCCTACTATGGCTACACCTTC
D gene: TRBD1; clone size: -; V gene: TRBV30; J gene: TRBJ1-4; CDR3 protein: CAWSQGQTKLEKLFF; CDR3 DNA: TGTGCCTGGAGCCAGGGACAGACGAAGTTGGAAAAACTGTTTTTT
D gene: -; clone size: -; V gene: TRBV2; J gene: TRBJ1-3; CDR3 protein: CASSYISSGNTIYF; CDR3 DNA: TGTGCCAGCAGTTACATCAGCTCTGGAAACACCATATATTTT
D gene: TRBD1; clone size: -; V gene: TRBV6-6; J gene: TRBJ1-5; CDR3 protein: CASSSGQGVSQPQHF; CDR3 DNA: TGTGCCAGCAGTTCGGGACAGGGGGTTTCTCAGCCCCAGCATTTT